These 3 T cell receptor beta chains came from one sample sequenced in a study of Graves' ophthalmopathy and Graves' hyperthyroidism. RNA served as the template for amplifying TCR beta CDR3 regions. The first round was an RT-PCR with HTBI primers, and the second round was a multiplex PCR. TCRdb independently ran MiXCR on the multiplex PCR reads; one entry per CDR3 protein. The table lists around 1.1 million distinct CDR3 sequences, 35% to 45% of them singletons. The sequenced sample consisted of peripheral blood or thyroid tissue (not recorded which). The origin of the receptors is an adult man with Graves' hyperthyroidism.

This chain links TRBV15 with TRBJ2-1, with 8 bases lining up with TRBD2. Germline lookup yields CDR1 LNHNV and CDR2 YYDKDF (reference sequence). This CDR3 has 18 amino acids. V lost 2 bases, J lost 4 bases, and 13 bases stayed unmatched. CDR3 coding DNA: TGTGCCACCAGCAGACTACTTAGCGGGGACGGTGGATACAATGAGCAGTTCTTC. Translated, it gives CATSRLLSGDGGYNEQFF.

This clonotype appeared a few times. V and J are TRBV20-1 and TRBJ2-7; D is unclear. Germline lookup yields CDR1 DFQATT and CDR2 SNEGSKA (reference sequence). The ends were cut back, 2 bases at V and 4 bases at J, with 18 bases in the middle. The CDR3 length is 15 residues. The CDR3 region is CSARIPGGFRYEQYF. CDR3 nucleotide sequence: TGCAGTGCTAGAATTCCGGGTGGGTTTCGGTACGAGCAGTACTTC.

This clonotype was seen repeatedly, ten times or more. The rearrangement joins TRBV6-6 to TRBJ1-1; tentative D call: TRBD1 (6 bases). Germline values: CDR1 MNHNY, CDR2 SVGAGI (reference sequence). The CDR3 totals 13 residues. V was shortened by 7 bases and J by 7 bases, with 16 bases between the two germline ends. The CDR3 loop reads CASTETGFVEAFF. The CDR3 DNA follows: TGTGCCAGCACCGAAACAGGGTTCGTTGAAGCTTTCTTT.